This TCR beta chain is from a study of blood T cells in healthy people across ages. A second PCR, run for 7 to 11 cycles, used a sample-barcoded 5' primer plus a J-beta primer mix. A template-switch adaptor containing 12 random nucleotides labeled each cDNA molecule. One entry per CDR3 protein, called by TCRdb with MiXCR from the 5' RACE reads. The sample records hundreds of thousands of distinct CDR3 sequences, approximately 35% being singletons. Germline assignment: CDR1 MGHRA and CDR2 YSYEKL. This CDR3 comprises 17 residues. Trimming took 1 base from V and 4 from J, leaving 17 bases between them. V and J are TRBV4-1 and TRBJ2-1; TRBD2 might be the D (5 bases). Sample: blood. The clonotype was recovered from a young man in good health. In DNA form, the CDR3 reads TGCGCCAGCAGCCAAGGGCGACGAACGGACTCTTACAATGAGCAGTTCTTC. Protein: CASSQGRRTDSYNEQFF.